The 6 T cell receptor beta chains presented below share a single source sample, sequenced in a study of OX40 agonist ivuxolimab in advanced cancers. Libraries were prepared by immunoSEQ multiplex PCR; TCRdb keeps only in-frame clonotypes and omits some of them. The repertoire includes approximately 62,000 clones, 92% of them detected once, and around an eighth sits in the top ten. The source was CD4+ or CD8+ T cells sorted from blood, collected in a trial of the OX40 agonist ivuxolimab. The receptors shown here come from an adult with an advanced solid tumor such as melanoma, head and neck, liver or kidney cancer.

This clone was detected only once. The V and J genes are TRBV5-1 and TRBJ2-1; D not resolved. The CDR3 covers 13 residues. Trimming shortened V by 4 bases and J by 7 bases, and 12 bases separated the two germline ends. Germline V gene data show CDR1 as SGHRS and CDR2 as YFSETQ. For the CDR3, the DNA is TGCGCCAGCAGCGCCGAAGGGTGGAATGAGCAGTTCTTC. This codes for CASSAEGWNEQFF. The entire variable domain, with the rest obtained from reference TRBV5-1 and TRBJ2-1, is as follows: KAGVTQTPRYLIKTRGQQVTLSCSPISGHRSVSWYQQTPGQGLQFLFEYFSETQRNKGNFPGRFSGRQFSNSRSEMNVSTLELGDSALYLCASSAEGWNEQFFGPGTRLTVL.

The chain carries TRBV4-1 and TRBJ1-5, with TRBD1 matching 7 bases. The V segment lost 4 bases and the J segment 6 bases; nucleotides outside the gene matches: 6. Germline CDR1 MGHRA, CDR2 YSYEKL. The CDR3 sequence is 14 residues long. CDR3 in DNA: TGCGCCAGCAGCCTTACGACAGGGACTCAGCCCCAGCATTTT. This sequence encodes CASSLTTGTQPQHF.

The rearrangement links TRBV4-1 to TRBJ2-7; D unresolved. Trimming removed 3 bases at V and 2 bases at J, with 14 bases between. The CDR3 is made up of 15 amino acids. Germline assignment: CDR1 MGHRA and CDR2 YSYEKL. The CDR3 spells CASSQGPDPPYEQYF. The CDR3 region has the DNA TGCGCCAGCAGCCAGGGTCCAGACCCTCCCTACGAGCAGTACTTC.

This clone appeared once. V usage is TRBV19 and J usage is TRBJ2-3; TRBD2 aligns across 8 bases. This CDR3 is built from 15 residues. Trimming took 2 bases from V and 5 from J; bases not matched to a gene: 6. The germline V gene encodes CDR1 LNHDA and CDR2 SQIVND (reference sequence). CDR3 in amino acids: CASSIPSGGGDTQYF. CDR3 sequence (DNA): TGTGCCAGTAGTATACCCAGCGGGGGCGGAGATACGCAGTATTTT.

The chain joins TRBV7-9 to TRBJ2-5; no definite D call. CDR3 length: 15 amino acids. Germline V CDR1 and CDR2: SEHNR, FQNEAQ (reference sequence). Trimming took off 2 bases at V and 3 bases at J, with 13 bases between the two ends. DNA for the CDR3: TGTGCCAGCAGCTTATCGGGCCCGGCTGAAGAGACCCAGTACTTC. Protein product: CASSLSGPAEETQYF.

This clone was observed a handful of times. V is TRBV4-3 and J is TRBJ2-7; the match to TRBD2 covers 9 bases. CDR1 LGHNA and CDR2 YSLEER come from the germline V gene. Losses at the gene ends were 0 bases for V and 3 bases for J; bases not matched to a gene: 3. CDR3 length equals 15 residues. The CDR3 loop reads CASSQEASGNYEQYF. CDR3 nucleotide sequence: TGCGCCAGCAGCCAAGAGGCTAGCGGGAACTACGAGCAGTACTTC.